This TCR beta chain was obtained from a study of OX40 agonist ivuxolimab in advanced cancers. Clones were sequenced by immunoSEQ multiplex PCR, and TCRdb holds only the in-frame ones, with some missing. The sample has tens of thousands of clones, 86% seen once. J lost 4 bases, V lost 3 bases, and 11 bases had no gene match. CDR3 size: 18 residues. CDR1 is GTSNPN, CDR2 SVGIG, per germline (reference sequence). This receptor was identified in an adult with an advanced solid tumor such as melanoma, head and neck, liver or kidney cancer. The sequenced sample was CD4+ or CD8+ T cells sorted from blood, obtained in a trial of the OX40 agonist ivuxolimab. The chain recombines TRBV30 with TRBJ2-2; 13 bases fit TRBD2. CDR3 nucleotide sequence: TGTGCCTGGAGGAGACAACTAGCGGGAGGGCCCCTCACCGGGGAGCTGTTTTTT. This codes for CAWRRQLAGGPLTGELFF.